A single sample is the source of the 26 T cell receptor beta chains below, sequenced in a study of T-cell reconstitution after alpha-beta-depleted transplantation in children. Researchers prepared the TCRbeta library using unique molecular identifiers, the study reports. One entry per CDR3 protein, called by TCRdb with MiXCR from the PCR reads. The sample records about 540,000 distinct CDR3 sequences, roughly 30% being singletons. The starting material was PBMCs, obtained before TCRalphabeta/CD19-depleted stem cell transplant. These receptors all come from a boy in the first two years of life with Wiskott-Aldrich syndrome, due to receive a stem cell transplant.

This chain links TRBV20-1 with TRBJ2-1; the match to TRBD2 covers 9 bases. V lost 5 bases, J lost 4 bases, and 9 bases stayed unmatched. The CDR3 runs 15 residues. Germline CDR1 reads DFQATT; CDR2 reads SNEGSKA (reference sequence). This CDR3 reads CSAPPISGSYNEQFF. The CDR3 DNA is TGCAGTGCTCCCCCTATTAGCGGGAGTTACAATGAGCAGTTCTTC.

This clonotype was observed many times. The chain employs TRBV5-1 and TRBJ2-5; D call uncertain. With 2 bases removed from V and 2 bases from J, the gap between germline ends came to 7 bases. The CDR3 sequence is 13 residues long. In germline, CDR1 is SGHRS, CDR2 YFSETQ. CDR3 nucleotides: TGCGCCAGCAGCTTTCTCCGACAAGAGACCCAGTACTTC. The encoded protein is CASSFLRQETQYF.

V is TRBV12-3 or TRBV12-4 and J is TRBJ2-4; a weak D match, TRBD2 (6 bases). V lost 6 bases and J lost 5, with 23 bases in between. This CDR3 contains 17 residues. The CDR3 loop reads CASSYRGTISKQNIQYF. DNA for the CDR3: TGTGCCAGCAGCTACCGGGGGACCATCTCAAAGCAAAACATTCAGTACTTC.

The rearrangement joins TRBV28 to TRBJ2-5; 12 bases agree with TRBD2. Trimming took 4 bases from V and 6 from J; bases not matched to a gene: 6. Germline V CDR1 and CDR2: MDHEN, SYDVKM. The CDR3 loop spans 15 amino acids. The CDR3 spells CASSSRLAGVKTQYF. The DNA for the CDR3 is TGTGCCAGCAGTTCGAGACTAGCGGGAGTGAAGACCCAGTACTTC. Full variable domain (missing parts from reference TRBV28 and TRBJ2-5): DVKVTQSSRYLVKRTGEKVFLECVQDMDHENMFWYRQDPGLGLRLIYFSYDVKMKEKGDIPEGYSVSREKKERFSLILESASTNQTSMYLCASSSRLAGVKTQYFGPGTRLLVL.

The CDR3: CASSSQGSRQFF. The CDR3 coding sequence is TGTGCCAGCAGCTCCCAGGGTTCGAGGCAGTTCTTC. The rearrangement uses TRBV5-5 and TRBJ2-1, with a possible D match to TRBD1 (5 bases). V dropped 3 bases and J dropped 12 bases, with 13 bases sitting between them. This CDR3 has 12 residues. The germline CDR1 and CDR2 sequences are SGHKS and YYEKEE (reference sequence). The whole variable domain, filled in from reference TRBV5-5 and TRBJ2-1, reads DAGVTQSPTHLIKTRGQQVTLRCSPISGHKSVSWYQQVLGQGPQFIFQYYEKEERGRGNFPDRFSARQFPNYSSELNVNALLLGDSALYLCASSSQGSRQFFGPGTRLTVL.

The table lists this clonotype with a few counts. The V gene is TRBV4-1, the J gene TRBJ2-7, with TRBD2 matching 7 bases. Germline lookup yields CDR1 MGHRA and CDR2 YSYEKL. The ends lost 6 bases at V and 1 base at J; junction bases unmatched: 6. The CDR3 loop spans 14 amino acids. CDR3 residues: CASSRPSGSYEQYF. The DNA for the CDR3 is TGCGCCAGCAGTCGACCTAGCGGTTCCTACGAGCAGTACTTC.

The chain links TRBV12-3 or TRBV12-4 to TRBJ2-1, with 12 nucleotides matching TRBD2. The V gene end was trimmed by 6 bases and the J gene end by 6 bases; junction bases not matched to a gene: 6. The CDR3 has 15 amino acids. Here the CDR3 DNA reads TGTGCCAGCAGGGCTAGCGGGAGGGCCCGCAATGAGCAGTTCTTC. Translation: CASRASGRARNEQFF.

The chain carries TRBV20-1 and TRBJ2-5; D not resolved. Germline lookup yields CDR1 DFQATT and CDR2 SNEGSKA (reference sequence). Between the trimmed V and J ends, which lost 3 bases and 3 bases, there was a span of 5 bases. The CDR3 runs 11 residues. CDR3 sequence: CSASFEETQYF. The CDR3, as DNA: TGCAGTGCTAGTTTCGAAGAGACCCAGTACTTC.

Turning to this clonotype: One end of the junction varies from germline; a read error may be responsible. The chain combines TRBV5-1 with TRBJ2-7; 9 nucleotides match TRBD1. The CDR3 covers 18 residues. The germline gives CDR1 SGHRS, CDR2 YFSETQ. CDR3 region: CASSLPTLGQGTPYDQYF. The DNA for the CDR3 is TGCGCCAGCAGCTTGCCAACCCTGGGACAGGGAACCCCCTACGACCAGTACTTC.

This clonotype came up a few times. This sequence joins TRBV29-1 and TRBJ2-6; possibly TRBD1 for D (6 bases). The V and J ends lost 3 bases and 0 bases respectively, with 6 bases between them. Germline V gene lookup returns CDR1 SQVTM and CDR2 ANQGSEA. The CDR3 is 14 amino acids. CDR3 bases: TGCAGCGTTGAGACAGGCTCTGGGGCCAACGTCCTGACTTTC. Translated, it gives CSVETGSGANVLTF.

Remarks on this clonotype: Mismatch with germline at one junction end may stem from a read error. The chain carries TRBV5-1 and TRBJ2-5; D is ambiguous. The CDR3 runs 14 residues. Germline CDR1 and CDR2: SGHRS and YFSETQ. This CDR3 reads CASSLGSVQETQYF. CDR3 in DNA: TGTGCCAGCTCCCTCGGCAGTGTGCAGGAGACCCAGTACTTC.

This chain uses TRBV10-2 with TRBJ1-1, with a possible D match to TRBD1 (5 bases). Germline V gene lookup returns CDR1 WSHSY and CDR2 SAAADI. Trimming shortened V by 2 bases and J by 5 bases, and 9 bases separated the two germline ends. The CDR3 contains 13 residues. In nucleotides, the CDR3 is TGCGCCAGCAGTGAGGTTCAGGGAACTGAAGCTTTCTTT. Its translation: CASSEVQGTEAFF.

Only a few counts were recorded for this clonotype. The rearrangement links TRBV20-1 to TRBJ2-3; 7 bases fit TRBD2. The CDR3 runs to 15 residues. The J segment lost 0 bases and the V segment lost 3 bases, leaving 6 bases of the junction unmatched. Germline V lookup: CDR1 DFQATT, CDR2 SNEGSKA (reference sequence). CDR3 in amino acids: CSASSRAGSTDTQYF. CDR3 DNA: TGCAGTGCTAGTAGCCGAGCGGGGAGCACAGATACGCAGTATTTT.

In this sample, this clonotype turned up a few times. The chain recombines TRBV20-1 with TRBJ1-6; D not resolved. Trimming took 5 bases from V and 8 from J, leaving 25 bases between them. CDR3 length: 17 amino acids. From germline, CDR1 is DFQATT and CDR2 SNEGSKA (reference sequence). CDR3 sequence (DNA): TGCAGTGCTCCCTCAATCCCGACGGAAACGCGGGATTCACCCCTCCACTTT. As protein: CSAPSIPTETRDSPLHF.

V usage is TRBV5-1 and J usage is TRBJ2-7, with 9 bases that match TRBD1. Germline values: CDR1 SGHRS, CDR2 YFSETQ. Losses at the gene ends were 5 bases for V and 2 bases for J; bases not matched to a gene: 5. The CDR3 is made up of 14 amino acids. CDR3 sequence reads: CASRYGTGTYEQYF. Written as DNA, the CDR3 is TGCGCCAGCAGATACGGGACAGGGACCTACGAGCAGTACTTC.

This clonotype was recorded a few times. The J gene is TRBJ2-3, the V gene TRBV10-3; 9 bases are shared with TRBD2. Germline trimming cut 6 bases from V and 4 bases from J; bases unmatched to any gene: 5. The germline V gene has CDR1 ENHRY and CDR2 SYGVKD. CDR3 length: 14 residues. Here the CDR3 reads CAIRTSGAPDTQYF. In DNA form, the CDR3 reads TGTGCCATCAGGACTAGCGGCGCCCCAGATACGCAGTATTTT.

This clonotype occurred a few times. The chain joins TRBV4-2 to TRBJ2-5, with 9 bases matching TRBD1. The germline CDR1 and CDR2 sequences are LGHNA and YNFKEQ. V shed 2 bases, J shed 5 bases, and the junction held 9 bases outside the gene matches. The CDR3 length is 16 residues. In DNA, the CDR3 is TGTGCCAGCAGCCAATTGACAGGGGGTGCTTTGGAGACCCAGTACTTC. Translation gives CASSQLTGGALETQYF.

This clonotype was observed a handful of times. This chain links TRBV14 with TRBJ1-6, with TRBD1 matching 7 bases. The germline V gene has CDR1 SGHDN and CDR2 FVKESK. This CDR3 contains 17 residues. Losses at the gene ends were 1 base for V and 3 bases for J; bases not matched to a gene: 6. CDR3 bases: TGTGCCAGCAGCCAAGTAGCGGGACAGCTCTATAATTCACCCCTCCACTTT. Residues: CASSQVAGQLYNSPLHF.

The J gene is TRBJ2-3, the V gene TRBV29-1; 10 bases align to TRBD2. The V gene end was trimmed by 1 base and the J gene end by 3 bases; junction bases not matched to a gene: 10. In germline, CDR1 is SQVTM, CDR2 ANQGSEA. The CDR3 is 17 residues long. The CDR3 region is CSVEVWSSGSRTDTQYF. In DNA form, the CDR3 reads TGCAGCGTTGAAGTGTGGTCTAGCGGGAGTAGAACAGATACGCAGTATTTT.

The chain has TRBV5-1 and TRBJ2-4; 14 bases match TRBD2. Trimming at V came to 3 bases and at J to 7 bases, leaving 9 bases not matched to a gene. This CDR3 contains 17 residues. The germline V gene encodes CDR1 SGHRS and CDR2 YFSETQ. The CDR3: CASSSAGLAGVLNIQYF. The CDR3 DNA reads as TGCGCCAGCAGCTCAGCGGGACTAGCGGGAGTATTGAACATTCAGTACTTC.

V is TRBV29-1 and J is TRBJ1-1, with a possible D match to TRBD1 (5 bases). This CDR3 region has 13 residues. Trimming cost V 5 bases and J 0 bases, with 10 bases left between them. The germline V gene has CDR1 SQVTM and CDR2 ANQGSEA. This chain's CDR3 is CSVCPDMNTEAFF. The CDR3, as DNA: TGCAGCGTTTGTCCGGACATGAACACTGAAGCTTTCTTT.

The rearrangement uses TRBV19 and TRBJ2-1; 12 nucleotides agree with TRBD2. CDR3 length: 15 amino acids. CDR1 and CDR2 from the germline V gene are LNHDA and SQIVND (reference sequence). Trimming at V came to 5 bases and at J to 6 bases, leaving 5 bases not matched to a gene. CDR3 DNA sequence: TGTGCCAGTAGTGCGGGACTAGCGGGCCTCAATGAGCAGTTCTTC. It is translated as CASSAGLAGLNEQFF.

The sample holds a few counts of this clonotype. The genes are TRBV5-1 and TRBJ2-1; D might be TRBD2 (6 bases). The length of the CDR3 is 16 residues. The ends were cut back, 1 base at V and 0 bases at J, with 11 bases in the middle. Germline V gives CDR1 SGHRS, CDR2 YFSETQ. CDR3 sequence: CASSLSPSVSYNEQFF. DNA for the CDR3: TGCGCCAGCAGCTTGAGCCCTAGCGTCTCCTACAATGAGCAGTTCTTC.

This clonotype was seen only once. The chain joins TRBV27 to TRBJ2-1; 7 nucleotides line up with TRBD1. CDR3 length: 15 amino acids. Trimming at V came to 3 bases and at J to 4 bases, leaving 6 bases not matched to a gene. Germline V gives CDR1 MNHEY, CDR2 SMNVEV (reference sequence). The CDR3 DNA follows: TGTGCCAGCAGTTTCTACAGGGGACATTACAATGAGCAGTTCTTC. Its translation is CASSFYRGHYNEQFF.

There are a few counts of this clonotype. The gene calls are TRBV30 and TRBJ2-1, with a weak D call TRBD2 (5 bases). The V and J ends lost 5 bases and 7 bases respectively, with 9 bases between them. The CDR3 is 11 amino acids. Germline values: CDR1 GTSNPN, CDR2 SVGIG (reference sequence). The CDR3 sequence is CAWDRGNEQFF. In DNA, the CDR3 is TGTGCCTGGGACCGAGGGAATGAGCAGTTCTTC. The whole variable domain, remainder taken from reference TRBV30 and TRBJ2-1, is SQTIHQWPATLVQPVGSPLSLECTVEGTSNPNLYWYRQAAGRGLQLLFYSVGIGQISSEVPQNLSASRPQDRQFILSSKKLLLSDSGFYLCAWDRGNEQFFGPGTRLTVL.

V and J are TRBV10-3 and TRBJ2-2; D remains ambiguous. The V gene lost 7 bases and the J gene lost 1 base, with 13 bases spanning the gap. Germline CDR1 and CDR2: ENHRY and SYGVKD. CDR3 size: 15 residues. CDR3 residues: CAITPGPGNTGELFF. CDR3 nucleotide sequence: TGTGCCATCACCCCGGGCCCCGGGAACACCGGGGAGCTGTTTTTT.